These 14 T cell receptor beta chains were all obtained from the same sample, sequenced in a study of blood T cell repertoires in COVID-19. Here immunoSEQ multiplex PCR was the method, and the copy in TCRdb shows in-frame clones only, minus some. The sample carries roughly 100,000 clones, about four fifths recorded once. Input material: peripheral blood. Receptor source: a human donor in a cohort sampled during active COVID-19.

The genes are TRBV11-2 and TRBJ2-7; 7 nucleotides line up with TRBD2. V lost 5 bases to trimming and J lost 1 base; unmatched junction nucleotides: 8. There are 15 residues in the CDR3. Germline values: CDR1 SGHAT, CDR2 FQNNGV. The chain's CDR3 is CASSTEAGESYEQYF. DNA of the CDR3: TGTGCCAGCAGCACAGAGGCGGGAGAGTCCTACGAGCAGTACTTC.

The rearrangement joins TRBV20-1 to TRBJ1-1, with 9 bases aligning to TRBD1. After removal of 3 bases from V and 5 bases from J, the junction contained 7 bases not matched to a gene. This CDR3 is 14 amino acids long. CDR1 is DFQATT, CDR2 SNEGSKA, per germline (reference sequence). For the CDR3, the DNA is TGCAGTGCTAGTCTGACAGGGGGTCGGACTGAAGCTTTCTTT. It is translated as CSASLTGGRTEAFF.

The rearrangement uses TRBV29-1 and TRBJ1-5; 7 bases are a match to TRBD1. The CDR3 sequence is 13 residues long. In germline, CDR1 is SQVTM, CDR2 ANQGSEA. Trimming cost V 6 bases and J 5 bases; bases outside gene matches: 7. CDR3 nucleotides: TGCAGCGTGCGCGGGACAGCGGATCAGCCCCAGCATTTT. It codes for CSVRGTADQPQHF.

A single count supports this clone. CDR3 sequence reads: CASSYLGTSRRSSYEQYF. CDR3 sequence (DNA): TGCGCCAGCAGCTACCTAGGGACTAGCCGTAGGAGCTCCTACGAGCAGTACTTC. The rearrangement links TRBV5-1 to TRBJ2-7; TRBD2 matches 9 bases. This CDR3 has 18 residues. Trimming removed 3 bases from V and 0 bases from J; junction bases left unmatched: 13. CDR1 SGHRS and CDR2 YFSETQ come from the germline V gene.

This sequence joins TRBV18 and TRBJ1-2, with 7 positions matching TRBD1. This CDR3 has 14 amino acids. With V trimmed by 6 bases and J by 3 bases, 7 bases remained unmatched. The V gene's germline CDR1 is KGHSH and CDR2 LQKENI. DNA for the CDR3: TGTGCCAGCTCGCACTCCACAGGGGACTATGGCTACACCTTC. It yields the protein CASSHSTGDYGYTF.

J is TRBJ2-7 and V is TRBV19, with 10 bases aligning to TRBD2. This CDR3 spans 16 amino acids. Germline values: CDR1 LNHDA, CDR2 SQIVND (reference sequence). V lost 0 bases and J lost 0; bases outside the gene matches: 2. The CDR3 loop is CASSIDSSGSSYEQYF. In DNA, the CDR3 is TGTGCCAGTAGTATAGACTCTAGCGGGAGCTCCTACGAGCAGTACTTC.

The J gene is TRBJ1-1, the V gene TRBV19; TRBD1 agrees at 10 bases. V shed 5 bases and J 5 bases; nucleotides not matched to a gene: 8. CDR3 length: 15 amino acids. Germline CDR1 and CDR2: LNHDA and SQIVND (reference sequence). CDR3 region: CASSEDRGQRTEAFF. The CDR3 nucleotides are TGTGCCAGTAGTGAAGACAGGGGGCAGAGGACTGAAGCTTTCTTT. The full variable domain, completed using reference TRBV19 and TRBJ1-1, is DGGITQSPKYLFRKEGQNVTLSCEQNLNHDAMYWYRQDPGQGLRLIYYSQIVNDFQKGDIAEGYSVSREKKESFPLTVTSAQKNPTAFYLCASSEDRGQRTEAFFGQGTRLTVV.

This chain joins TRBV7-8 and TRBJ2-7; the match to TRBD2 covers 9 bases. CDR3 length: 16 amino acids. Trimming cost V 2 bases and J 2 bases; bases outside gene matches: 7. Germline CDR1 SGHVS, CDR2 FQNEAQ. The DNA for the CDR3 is TGTGCCAGCAGCTTAACGGCGGCTAGCGGGACCTACGAGCAGTACTTC. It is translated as CASSLTAASGTYEQYF.

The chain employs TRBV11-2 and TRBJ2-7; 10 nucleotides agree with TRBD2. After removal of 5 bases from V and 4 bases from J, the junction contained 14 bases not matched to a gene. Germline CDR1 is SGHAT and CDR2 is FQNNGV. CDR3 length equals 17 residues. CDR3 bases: TGTGCCAGCAGCAAATTGCCCTGGACTAGCGGAGAATACGAGCAGTACTTC. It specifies CASSKLPWTSGEYEQYF. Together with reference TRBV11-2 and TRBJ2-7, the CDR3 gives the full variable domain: EAGVAQSPRYKIIEKRQSVAFWCNPISGHATLYWYQQILGQGPKLLIQFQNNGVVDDSQLPKDRFSAERLKGVDSTLKIQPAKLEDSAVYLCASSKLPWTSGEYEQYFGPGTRLTVT.

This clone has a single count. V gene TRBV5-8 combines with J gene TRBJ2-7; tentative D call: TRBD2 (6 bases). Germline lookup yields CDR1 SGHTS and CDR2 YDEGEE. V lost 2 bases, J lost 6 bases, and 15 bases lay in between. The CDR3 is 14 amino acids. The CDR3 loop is CASSFSGAPREQYF. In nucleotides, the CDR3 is TGTGCCAGCAGCTTCTCGGGAGCCCCCCGCGAGCAGTACTTC. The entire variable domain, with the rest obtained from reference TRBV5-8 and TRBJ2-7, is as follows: EAGVTQSPTHLIKTRGQQATLRCSPISGHTSVYWYQQALGLGLQFLLWYDEGEERNRGNFPPRFSGRQFPNYSSELNVNALELEDSALYLCASSFSGAPREQYFGPGTRLTVT.

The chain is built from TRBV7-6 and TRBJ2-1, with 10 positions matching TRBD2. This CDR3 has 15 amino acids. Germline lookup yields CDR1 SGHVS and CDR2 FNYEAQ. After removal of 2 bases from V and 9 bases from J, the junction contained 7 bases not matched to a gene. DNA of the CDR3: TGTGCCAGCAGCTTAAGGCTAGCGGGAGTGGTTGAGCAGTTCTTC. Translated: CASSLRLAGVVEQFF.

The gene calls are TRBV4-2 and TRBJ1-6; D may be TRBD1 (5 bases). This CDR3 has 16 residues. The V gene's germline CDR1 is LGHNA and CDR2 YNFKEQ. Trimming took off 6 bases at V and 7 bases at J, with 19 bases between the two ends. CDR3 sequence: CASRDLGVGQNSPLHF. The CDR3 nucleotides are TGTGCCAGCAGAGATTTAGGGGTGGGCCAGAATTCACCCCTCCACTTT.

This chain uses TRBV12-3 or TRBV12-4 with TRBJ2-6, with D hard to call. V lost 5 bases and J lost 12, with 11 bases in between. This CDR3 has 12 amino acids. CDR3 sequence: CASSPRAGVLTF. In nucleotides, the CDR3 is TGTGCCAGCAGTCCCCGTGCCGGCGTCCTGACTTTC.

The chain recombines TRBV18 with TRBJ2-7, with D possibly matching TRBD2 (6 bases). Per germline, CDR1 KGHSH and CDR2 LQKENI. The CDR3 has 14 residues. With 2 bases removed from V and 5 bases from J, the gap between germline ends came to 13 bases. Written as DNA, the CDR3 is TGTGCCAGCTCACCAAGCCCCGGGAGACACGAGCAGTACTTC. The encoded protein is CASSPSPGRHEQYF.